The next 4 T cell receptor beta chains were all read from a single sample in a study of CXCR3-negative and CXCR3-positive naive CD8 T cells. Findings and caveats of the study: Hydrophobicity was higher for TRB CDR3s found in CXCR3-positive naive cells than in CXCR3-negative naive cells.

With UMI labels, 5' RACE was used to prepare the TRB cDNA libraries. TCRdb reanalyzed the 5' RACE reads, giving one entry per CDR3 protein sequence and no DNA. The sample features around 63,000 distinct CDR3 sequences, with around 5% in its top ten. The antigens of these receptors remain unknown. Sequenced sample: naive CXCR3+ CD8+ T cells from blood. Sample subset: CD45RO-CCR7+CD27+CD95- naive CD8+ T cells expressing CXCR3 (TNR3+). Receptor source: a human donor in good health. Some clones in this sample may be carry-over from other donors' samples.

V usage is TRBV7-3 and J usage is TRBJ2-7. The CDR3 extends over 13 amino acids. Germline loops: CDR1 SGHTA, CDR2 FQGTGA. CDR3 protein: CASSQDSTYEQYF.

This CDR3 is CASSQDRPGQETQYF. V usage is TRBV4-2 and J usage is TRBJ2-5; the D call of TRBD1 rests on TCRdb alone, since no DNA is present to check it. Germline values: CDR1 LGHNA, CDR2 YNFKEQ. The CDR3 extends over 15 amino acids.

The V call is TRBV29-1, the J call TRBJ1-1; TCRdb indicates TRBD1, and absent DNA this call remains unverified. The CDR3 runs 15 residues. Germline lookup yields CDR1 SQVTM and CDR2 ANQGSEA. Here the CDR3 reads CSVEDYQGWDTEAFF.

This chain links TRBV5-1 with TRBJ1-1. The germline gives CDR1 SGHRS, CDR2 YFSETQ. This CDR3 is built from 13 residues. The CDR3 protein is CASSLGFNTEAFF. The complete variable domain, with remaining parts taken from reference TRBV5-1 and TRBJ1-1, reads KAGVTQTPRYLIKTRGQQVTLSCSPISGHRSVSWYQQTPGQGLQFLFEYFSETQRNKGNFPGRFSGRQFSNSRSEMNVSTLELGDSALYLCASSLGFNTEAFFGQGTRLTVV.